The 17 T cell receptor beta chains below were found in one sample sequenced in a study of T cells after yellow fever vaccination. From the 5' RACE reads, TCRdb called clonotypes with MiXCR, one entry per CDR3 protein. The sample includes roughly 520,000 distinct CDR3 sequences, 20% to 25% seen only once; the top ten take roughly a sixth. Sequencing was performed on PBMCs, taken around 3 weeks after the first yellow fever vaccination. The receptors come from a man younger than 35 who received the YFV17D yellow fever vaccine.

The chain uses TRBV7-2 and TRBJ2-5; 8 bases agree with TRBD2. Germline V gene sequence: CDR1 SGHTA, CDR2 FQGNSA. This CDR3 is built from 16 residues. V lost 5 bases to trimming and J lost 0 bases; unmatched junction nucleotides: 8. CDR3 sequence reads: CASSQTSAGNQETQYF. CDR3 coding DNA: TGTGCCAGCAGCCAGACTAGCGCGGGGAACCAAGAGACCCAGTACTTC.

The chain couples TRBV6-2 or TRBV6-3 to TRBJ2-2; 8 nucleotides line up with TRBD2. The CDR3 consists of 19 residues. The trim removed 2 bases at V and 4 bases at J, leaving 15 bases unmatched. Per the germline V gene, CDR1 is MNHEY and CDR2 is SVGEGT. The CDR3 DNA reads as TGTGCCAGCAGTTACGACGGTGGACGGGGGGGCCGCGGCACCGGGGAGCTGTTTTTT. It encodes CASSYDGGRGGRGTGELFF.

The chain's CDR3 is CASSFLAGAIGGTDTQYF. Written as DNA, the CDR3 is TGTGCCAGCAGCTTCCTAGCGGGGGCCATTGGGGGCACAGATACGCAGTATTTT. J is TRBJ2-3 and V is TRBV7-6; TRBD2 agrees at 10 bases. CDR1 SGHVS and CDR2 FNYEAQ come from the germline V gene. The ends lost 3 bases at V and 1 base at J; junction bases unmatched: 10. The length of the CDR3 is 18 residues.

Notes on this clonotype: A read error may account for a junction end that differs from germline. This chain joins TRBV12-3 or TRBV12-4 and TRBJ2-7, with D possibly being TRBD1 (7 bases). This CDR3 has 18 amino acids. The DNA of the CDR3 is TGTGCCTGCAGTTTTGCGGGACAGCGATACGGAACGGGCAACGAGCAGTACTTC. This gives the protein CACSFAGQRYGTGNEQYF.

A word on this clonotype: A read error may produce the germline difference seen at one junction end. The V call is TRBV7-9, the J call TRBJ1-1; 11 bases are a match to TRBD1. The CDR3 covers 14 residues. Germline CDR1 SEHNR, CDR2 FQNEAQ (reference sequence). This CDR3 is CAGSPGQGAIEAFF. The DNA of the CDR3 is TGTGCCGGCAGCCCCGGACAGGGGGCTATTGAAGCTTTCTTT.

This clonotype was found a few times. The J gene is TRBJ2-7, the V gene TRBV20-1; 7 bases align to TRBD1. The CDR3 is 13 residues long. Germline lookup yields CDR1 DFQATT and CDR2 SNEGSKA (reference sequence). CDR3 coding DNA: TGCAGCGCATGGGGACAGAGTCTCTACGAGCAGTACTTC. This gives the protein CSAWGQSLYEQYF.

The V and J genes are TRBV5-1 and TRBJ2-7; D remains ambiguous. This CDR3 has 13 amino acids. Germline V gives CDR1 SGHRS, CDR2 YFSETQ. Trimming left V 4 bases short and J 0 bases short, with 8 bases between. The CDR3 DNA reads TGCGCCAGCAGCGGAGAGAGCTCCTACGAGCAGTACTTC. Protein: CASSGESSYEQYF.

The table lists this clonotype with a few counts. The CDR3: CASSQGPGGNQPQHF. DNA for the CDR3: TGTGCCAGCAGCCAAGGACCGGGGGGGAATCAGCCCCAGCATTTT. J is TRBJ1-5 and V is TRBV4-2, with D maybe TRBD1 (5 bases). CDR1 and CDR2 from the germline V gene are LGHNA and YNFKEQ. The CDR3 consists of 15 residues. Trimming took off 1 base at V and 4 bases at J, with 11 bases between the two ends.

The chain uses TRBV19 and TRBJ1-2; 9 bases fit TRBD1. The germline V gene has CDR1 LNHDA and CDR2 SQIVND (reference sequence). This CDR3 spans 14 amino acids. Trimming at V came to 7 bases and at J to 1 base, leaving 4 bases not matched to a gene. The CDR3 region is CASTGDRVNYGYTF. CDR3 nucleotides: TGTGCCAGTACCGGGGACAGGGTTAACTATGGCTACACCTTC.

The J gene is TRBJ2-5, the V gene TRBV12-3 or TRBV12-4; TRBD2 aligns across 9 bases. Trimming cost V 6 bases and J 4 bases; bases outside gene matches: 12. This CDR3 contains 16 residues. The CDR3 spells CASSPPPLAGLETQYF. CDR3 bases: TGTGCCAGCAGCCCCCCGCCCCTAGCGGGGTTAGAGACCCAGTACTTC.

The chain recombines TRBV20-1 with TRBJ1-4, with D unresolved. Germline V gene data show CDR1 as DFQATT and CDR2 as SNEGSKA (reference sequence). V lost 3 bases to trimming and J lost 5 bases, with 10 bases between them. This CDR3 comprises 13 residues. DNA for the CDR3: TGCAGTGCTAGTACAGCATCAAATGAAAAACTGTTTTTT. This translates into CSASTASNEKLFF.

This clonotype has just a few counts. The CDR3 DNA follows: TGTGCCAGCAGCTTAATCTCCCTTGATACGCAGTATTTT. It yields the protein CASSLISLDTQYF. The chain has TRBV11-2 and TRBJ2-3, with D uncertain. V was pared by 2 bases and J by 6 bases, with 9 bases between. CDR3 length equals 13 residues. The germline V gene encodes CDR1 SGHAT and CDR2 FQNNGV.

The gene calls are TRBV5-1 and TRBJ2-4; D call uncertain. CDR3 length: 14 residues. Per the germline V gene, CDR1 is SGHRS and CDR2 is YFSETQ. V lost 0 bases and J 6 bases, leaving 10 bases between the germline ends. The CDR3: CASSLGGVPNIQYF. The CDR3 DNA follows: TGCGCCAGCAGCTTGGGTGGCGTCCCAAACATTCAGTACTTC. The full variable domain, completed using reference TRBV5-1 and TRBJ2-4, is KAGVTQTPRYLIKTRGQQVTLSCSPISGHRSVSWYQQTPGQGLQFLFEYFSETQRNKGNFPGRFSGRQFSNSRSEMNVSTLELGDSALYLCASSLGGVPNIQYFGAGTRLSVL.

The CDR3 DNA reads TGCGCCAGCAGCCAAGGCCTTATGACCGGGGAGCTGTTTTTT. Its protein product is CASSQGLMTGELFF. This chain uses TRBV4-1 with TRBJ2-2; D is undetermined. Germline values: CDR1 MGHRA, CDR2 YSYEKL. This CDR3 region has 14 residues. V lost 1 base and J lost 5, with 8 bases in between.

The genes are TRBV20-1 and TRBJ2-4; no firm D call. Germline CDR1 DFQATT, CDR2 SNEGSKA (reference sequence). The CDR3 runs 14 residues. The V end lost 6 bases, the J end lost 0 bases, and 12 bases lay between the germline ends. CDR3 coding DNA: TGCAGTGCAAGACCGTCTGTAGCCAAAAACATTCAGTACTTC. As protein: CSARPSVAKNIQYF.

V is TRBV5-1 and J is TRBJ2-1; D remains unclear. The V end lost 0 bases, the J end lost 4 bases, and 11 bases lay between the germline ends. This CDR3 has 15 residues. The germline CDR1 and CDR2 sequences are SGHRS and YFSETQ. CDR3 in amino acids: CASSLGVYSYNEQFF. The CDR3 DNA sequence: TGCGCCAGCAGCTTGGGAGTATACTCATACAATGAGCAGTTCTTC.

In this sample, this clonotype turned up a few times. The chain has TRBV28 and TRBJ2-2; 8 nucleotides line up with TRBD2. Germline V gives CDR1 MDHEN, CDR2 SYDVKM. After removal of 4 bases from V and 4 bases from J, the junction contained 8 bases not matched to a gene. The CDR3 length is 16 residues. DNA of the CDR3: TGTGCCAGCAGTTCGGGGCGGGGGGCCCGCACCGGGGAGCTGTTTTTT. This codes for CASSSGRGARTGELFF. Based on the CDR3 plus reference TRBV28 and TRBJ2-2, the full variable domain is DVKVTQSSRYLVKRTGEKVFLECVQDMDHENMFWYRQDPGLGLRLIYFSYDVKMKEKGDIPEGYSVSREKKERFSLILESASTNQTSMYLCASSSGRGARTGELFFGEGSRLTVL.